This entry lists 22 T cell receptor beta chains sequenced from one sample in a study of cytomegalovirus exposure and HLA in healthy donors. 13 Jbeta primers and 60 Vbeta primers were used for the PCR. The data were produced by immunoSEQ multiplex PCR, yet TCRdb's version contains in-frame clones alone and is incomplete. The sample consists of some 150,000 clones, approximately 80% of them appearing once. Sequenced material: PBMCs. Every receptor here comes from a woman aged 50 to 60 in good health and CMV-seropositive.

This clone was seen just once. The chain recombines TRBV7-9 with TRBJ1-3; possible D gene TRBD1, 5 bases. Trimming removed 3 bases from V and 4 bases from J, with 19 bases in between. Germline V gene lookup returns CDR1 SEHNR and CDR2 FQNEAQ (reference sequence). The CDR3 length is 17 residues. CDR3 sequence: CASSFGTTVGFGNTIYF. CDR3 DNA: TGTGCCAGCAGCTTCGGCACGACAGTGGGTTTCGGAAACACCATATATTTT.

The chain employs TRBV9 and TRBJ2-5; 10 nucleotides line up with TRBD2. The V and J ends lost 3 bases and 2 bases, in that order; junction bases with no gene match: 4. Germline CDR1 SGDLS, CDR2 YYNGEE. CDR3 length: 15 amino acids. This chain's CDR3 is CASSEASGGQETQYF. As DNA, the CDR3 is TGTGCCAGCAGCGAGGCTAGCGGGGGACAAGAGACCCAGTACTTC.

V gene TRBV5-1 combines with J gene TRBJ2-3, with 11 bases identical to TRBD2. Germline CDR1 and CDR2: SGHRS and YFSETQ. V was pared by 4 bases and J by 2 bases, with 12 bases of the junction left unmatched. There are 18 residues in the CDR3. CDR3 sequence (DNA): TGCGCCAGCAGCCCTAGGCAGGGACTAGCGGATATCACAGATACGCAGTATTTT. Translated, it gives CASSPRQGLADITDTQYF. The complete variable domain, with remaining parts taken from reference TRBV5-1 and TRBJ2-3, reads KAGVTQTPRYLIKTRGQQVTLSCSPISGHRSVSWYQQTPGQGLQFLFEYFSETQRNKGNFPGRFSGRQFSNSRSEMNVSTLELGDSALYLCASSPRQGLADITDTQYFGPGTRLTVL.

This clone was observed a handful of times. This CDR3 is CASHLGQGEKLFF. In DNA form, the CDR3 reads TGTGCCAGCCACCTGGGACAGGGTGAAAAACTGTTTTTT. The chain links TRBV6-6 to TRBJ1-4, with 9 bases identical to TRBD1. The length of the CDR3 is 13 residues. V was pared by 8 bases and J by 7 bases, with 5 bases of the junction left unmatched. Germline V lookup: CDR1 MNHNY, CDR2 SVGAGI (reference sequence).

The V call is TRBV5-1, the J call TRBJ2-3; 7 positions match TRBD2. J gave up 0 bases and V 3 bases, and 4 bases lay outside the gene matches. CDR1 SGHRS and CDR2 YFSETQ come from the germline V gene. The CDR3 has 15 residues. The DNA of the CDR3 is TGCGCCAGCAGCTCAAGCGGGGTGAGCACAGATACGCAGTATTTT. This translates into CASSSSGVSTDTQYF. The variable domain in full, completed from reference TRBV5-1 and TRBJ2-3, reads KAGVTQTPRYLIKTRGQQVTLSCSPISGHRSVSWYQQTPGQGLQFLFEYFSETQRNKGNFPGRFSGRQFSNSRSEMNVSTLELGDSALYLCASSSSGVSTDTQYFGPGTRLTVL.

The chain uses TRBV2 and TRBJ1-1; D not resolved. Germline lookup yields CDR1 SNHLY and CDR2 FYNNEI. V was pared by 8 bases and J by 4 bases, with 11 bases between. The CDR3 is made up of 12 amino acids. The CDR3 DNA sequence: TGTGCCAGCCGCCTTTCAGGCACTGAAGCTTTCTTT. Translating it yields CASRLSGTEAFF.

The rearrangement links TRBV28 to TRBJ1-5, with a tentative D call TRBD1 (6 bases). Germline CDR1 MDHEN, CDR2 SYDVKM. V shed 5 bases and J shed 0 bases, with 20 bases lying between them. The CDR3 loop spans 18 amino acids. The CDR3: CASSPSGHPLVSNQPQHF. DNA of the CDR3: TGTGCCAGCAGTCCCTCGGGACACCCTTTAGTTAGCAATCAGCCCCAGCATTTT.

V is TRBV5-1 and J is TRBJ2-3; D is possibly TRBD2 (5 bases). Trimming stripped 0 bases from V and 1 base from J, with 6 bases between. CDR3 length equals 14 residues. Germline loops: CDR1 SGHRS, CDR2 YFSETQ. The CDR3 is CASSLAGGTDTQYF. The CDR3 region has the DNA TGCGCCAGCAGCTTGGCCGGGGGCACAGATACGCAGTATTTT.

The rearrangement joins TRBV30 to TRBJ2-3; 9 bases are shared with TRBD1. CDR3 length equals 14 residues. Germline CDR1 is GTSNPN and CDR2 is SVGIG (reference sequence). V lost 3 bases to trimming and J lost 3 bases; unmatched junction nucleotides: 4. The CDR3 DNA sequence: TGTGCCTGGAGGGGGGACAGGGTAACAGATACGCAGTATTTT. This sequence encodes CAWRGDRVTDTQYF.

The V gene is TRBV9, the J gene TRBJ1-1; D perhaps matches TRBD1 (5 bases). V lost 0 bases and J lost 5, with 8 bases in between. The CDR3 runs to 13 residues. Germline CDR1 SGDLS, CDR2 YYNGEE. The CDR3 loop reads CASSVEGRTEAFF. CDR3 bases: TGTGCCAGCAGCGTAGAGGGGCGGACTGAAGCTTTCTTT.

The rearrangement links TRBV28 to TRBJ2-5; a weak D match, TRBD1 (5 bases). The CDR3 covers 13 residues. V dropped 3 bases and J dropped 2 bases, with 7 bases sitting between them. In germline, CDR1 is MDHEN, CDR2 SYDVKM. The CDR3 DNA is TGTGCCAGCAGTTTGGGGCATCAAGAGACCCAGTACTTC. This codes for CASSLGHQETQYF. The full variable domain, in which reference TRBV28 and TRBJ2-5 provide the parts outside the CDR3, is DVKVTQSSRYLVKRTGEKVFLECVQDMDHENMFWYRQDPGLGLRLIYFSYDVKMKEKGDIPEGYSVSREKKERFSLILESASTNQTSMYLCASSLGHQETQYFGPGTRLLVL.

CDR3 nucleotide sequence: TGCGCCAGCAGCGCGGGACTAGCGGAGACAGATACGCAGTATTTT. Protein product: CASSAGLAETDTQYF. The chain employs TRBV5-1 and TRBJ2-3; 11 bases agree with TRBD2. This CDR3 is 15 amino acids long. Germline V gene sequence: CDR1 SGHRS, CDR2 YFSETQ. Germline trimming cut 4 bases from V and 3 bases from J; bases unmatched to any gene: 4.

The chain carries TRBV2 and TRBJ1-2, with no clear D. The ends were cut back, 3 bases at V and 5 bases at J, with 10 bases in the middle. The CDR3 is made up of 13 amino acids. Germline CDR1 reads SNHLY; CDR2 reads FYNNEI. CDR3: CASSEAGRYGYTF. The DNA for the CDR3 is TGTGCCAGCAGTGAGGCGGGTCGGTATGGCTACACCTTC.

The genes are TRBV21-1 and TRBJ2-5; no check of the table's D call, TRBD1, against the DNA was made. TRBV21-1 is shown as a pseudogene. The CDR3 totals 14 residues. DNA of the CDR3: TGTGCCAGGAAGCAACAGGGGCGGAGGGAGACCCAGTACTTC. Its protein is CARKQQGRRETQYF.

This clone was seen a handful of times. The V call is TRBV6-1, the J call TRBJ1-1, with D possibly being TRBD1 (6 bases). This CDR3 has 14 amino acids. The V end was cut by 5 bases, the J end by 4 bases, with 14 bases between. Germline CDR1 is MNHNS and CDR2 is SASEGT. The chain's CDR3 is CASSFQGQGTEAFF. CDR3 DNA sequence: TGTGCCAGCAGTTTTCAGGGGCAGGGCACTGAAGCTTTCTTT.

CDR3 sequence: CASSPNTPGQPSRGTQYF. CDR3 nucleotide sequence: TGTGCCAGCAGCCCTAACACCCCGGGACAGCCCTCACGGGGTACGCAGTATTTT. This sequence joins TRBV7-9 and TRBJ2-3; 7 bases match TRBD1. Trimming removed 5 bases from V and 8 bases from J; junction bases left unmatched: 22. Germline CDR1 and CDR2: SEHNR and FQNEAQ (reference sequence). The CDR3 loop spans 18 amino acids.

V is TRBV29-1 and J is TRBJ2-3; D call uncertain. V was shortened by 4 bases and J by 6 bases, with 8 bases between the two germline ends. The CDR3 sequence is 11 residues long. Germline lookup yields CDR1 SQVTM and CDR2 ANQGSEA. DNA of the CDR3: TGCAGCGTTGCTATCGGTGATACGCAGTATTTT. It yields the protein CSVAIGDTQYF.

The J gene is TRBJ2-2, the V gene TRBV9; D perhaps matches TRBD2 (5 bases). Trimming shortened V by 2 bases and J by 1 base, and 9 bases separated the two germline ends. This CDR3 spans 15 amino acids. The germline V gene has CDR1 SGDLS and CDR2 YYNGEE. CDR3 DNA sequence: TGTGCCAGCAGCGTTCCAGCGGAGAACACCGGGGAGCTGTTTTTT. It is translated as CASSVPAENTGELFF.

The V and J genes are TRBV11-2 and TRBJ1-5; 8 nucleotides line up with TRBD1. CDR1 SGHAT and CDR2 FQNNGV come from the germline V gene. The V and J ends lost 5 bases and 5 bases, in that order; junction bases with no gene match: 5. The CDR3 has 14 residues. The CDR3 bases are TGTGCCAGCAGCCAGGACAGGGCCTATCAGCCCCAGCATTTT. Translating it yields CASSQDRAYQPQHF.

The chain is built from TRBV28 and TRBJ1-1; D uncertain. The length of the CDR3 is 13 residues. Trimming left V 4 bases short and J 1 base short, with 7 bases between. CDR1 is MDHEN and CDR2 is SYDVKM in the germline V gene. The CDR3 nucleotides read TGTGCCAGCAGTTCCAGATGGAACACTGAAGCTTTCTTT. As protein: CASSSRWNTEAFF.

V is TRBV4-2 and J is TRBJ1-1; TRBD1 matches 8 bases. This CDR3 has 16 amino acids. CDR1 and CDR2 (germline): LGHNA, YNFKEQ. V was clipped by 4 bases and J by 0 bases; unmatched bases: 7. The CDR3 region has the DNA TGTGCCAGCAGCCGGTCAGGGGGCTCCATGAACACTGAAGCTTTCTTT. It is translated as CASSRSGGSMNTEAFF.

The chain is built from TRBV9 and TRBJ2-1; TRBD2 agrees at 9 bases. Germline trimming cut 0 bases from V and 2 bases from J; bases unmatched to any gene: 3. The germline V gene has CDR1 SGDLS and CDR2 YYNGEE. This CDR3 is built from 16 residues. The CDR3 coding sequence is TGTGCCAGCAGCGTAGGGGGCGGGGGGGCCTACAATGAGCAGTTCTTC. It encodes CASSVGGGGAYNEQFF.